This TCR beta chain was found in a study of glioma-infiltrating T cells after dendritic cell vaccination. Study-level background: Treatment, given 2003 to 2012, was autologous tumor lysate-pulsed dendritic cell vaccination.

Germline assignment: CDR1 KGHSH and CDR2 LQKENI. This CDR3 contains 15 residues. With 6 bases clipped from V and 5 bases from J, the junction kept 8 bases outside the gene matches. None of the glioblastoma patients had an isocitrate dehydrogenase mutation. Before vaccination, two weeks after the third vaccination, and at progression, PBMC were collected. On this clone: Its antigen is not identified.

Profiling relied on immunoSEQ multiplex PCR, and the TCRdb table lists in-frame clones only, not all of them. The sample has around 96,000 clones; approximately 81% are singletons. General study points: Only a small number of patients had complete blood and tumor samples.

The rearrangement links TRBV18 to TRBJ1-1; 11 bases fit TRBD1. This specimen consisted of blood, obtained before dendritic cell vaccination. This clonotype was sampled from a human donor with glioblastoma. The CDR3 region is CASSPTGTGGTEAFF. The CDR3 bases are TGTGCCAGCTCTCCGACCGGGACAGGGGGGACTGAAGCTTTCTTT.